Listed below are T cell receptor beta chains from one sample, sequenced in a study of identical twins. Using its own MiXCR run on the 5' RACE reads, TCRdb lists one record per CDR3 protein. The data contain some 600,000 distinct CDR3 sequences, just over 7% of them singletons. These data also featured in a second study, about yellow fever vaccine responses in identical twins.

The material sequenced was PBMCs. The origin of the receptors is a woman under 30 in good health. Each CDR3 is given with its conserved first and last residue. Size values are once, few and many counts, or a class for expanded clones, and some rows have none.

clone size,V gene,J gene,CDR3 protein
few,TRBV7-3,TRBJ2-2,CASSLQFPGELFF
few,TRBV2,TRBJ2-2,CARGQGSKNTGELFF
.,TRBV7-6,TRBJ2-1,CASSAQGLSYNEQFF
.,TRBV12-3/TRBV12-4,TRBJ2-7,CASCFFRTSGRAGREQYF
.,TRBV27,TRBJ2-1,CASSFGSRVNEQFF
.,TRBV3-1,TRBJ2-5,CACCKEGGSGRGIETQYF
many,TRBV7-9,TRBJ1-1,CASSRKTEEAFF
.,TRBV2,TRBJ2-5,CASQAMYQETQYF
.,TRBV9,TRBJ2-1,CASSVAQGGGYNEQFF
.,TRBV3-1,TRBJ2-3,CAIRLPRDSSLVTDTQYF
many,TRBV14,TRBJ1-6,CASSQEGDSPLHF
many,TRBV24-1,TRBJ2-2,CATSQGLNTGELFF
.,TRBV11-2,TRBJ2-4,CASSPDPQNIQYF
many,TRBV28,TRBJ2-3,CASSFPGSTDTQYF
few,TRBV3-1,TRBJ2-5,CASSQVGSLGETQYF
many,TRBV27,TRBJ2-1,CASRSRDRVNEQFF
.,TRBV7-3,TRBJ2-2,CASSLMPQNTGELFF
few,TRBV5-1,TRBJ1-1,CASSSQGSGMNTEAFF
.,TRBV28,TRBJ1-5,CASSFSVGGSAQHF
.,TRBV29-1,TRBJ2-5,CSVGTGGGETQYF
many,TRBV12-3/TRBV12-4,TRBJ2-5,CASRPSGSGQETQYF
.,TRBV4-1,TRBJ2-1,CATGTGFHNEQFF
.,TRBV28,TRBJ2-5,CASSLTGTVTQETQYF
many,TRBV7-8,TRBJ1-1,CASSLHRDGMNTEAFF
few,TRBV3-1,TRBJ2-2,CASSQGYSTSGSSPGELFF